The source of this T cell receptor beta chain is a study of cytomegalovirus exposure and HLA in healthy donors. Notes on the study in general: Among donors in an Asian-associated ancestry cluster, a later analysis reportedly found fewer N-insertions than the approximately 700-donor mean. Cytomegalovirus-associated TCR beta chains were listed, numbering some 150. TCR association rates varied by HLA locus in a later analysis, with DRB1 highest and HLA-C lowest.

With regard to this clone: Its target is unknown.

The PCR contained 60 Vbeta and 13 Jbeta primers. The data were produced by immunoSEQ multiplex PCR, yet TCRdb's version contains in-frame clones alone and is incomplete. Of about 140,000 clones listed, 80% are singletons. From germline, CDR1 is MNHEY and CDR2 SVGAGI. With V trimmed by 6 bases and J by 6 bases, 8 bases remained unmatched. CDR3 size: 15 residues. This receptor was identified in a man younger than 45 in good health and CMV-seronegative. The chain links TRBV6-5 to TRBJ1-4, with TRBD1 identical over 9 bases. The material sequenced was PBMCs. CDR3 region: CASRPQGARDEKLFF. Written as DNA, the CDR3 is TGTGCCAGCAGGCCACAGGGGGCGCGTGATGAAAAACTGTTTTTT.